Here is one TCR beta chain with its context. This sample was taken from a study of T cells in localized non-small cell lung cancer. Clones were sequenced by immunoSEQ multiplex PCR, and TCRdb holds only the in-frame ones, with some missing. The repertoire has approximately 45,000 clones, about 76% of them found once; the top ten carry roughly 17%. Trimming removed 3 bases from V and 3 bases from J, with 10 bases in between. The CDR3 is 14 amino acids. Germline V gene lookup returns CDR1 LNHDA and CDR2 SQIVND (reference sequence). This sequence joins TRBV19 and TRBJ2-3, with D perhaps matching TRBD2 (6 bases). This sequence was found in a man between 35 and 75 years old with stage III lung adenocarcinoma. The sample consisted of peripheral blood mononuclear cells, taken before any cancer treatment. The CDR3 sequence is CASSMQRATDTQYF. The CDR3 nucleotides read TGTGCCAGTAGTATGCAGCGGGCTACAGATACGCAGTATTTT.